The T cell receptor (beta chain) under discussion was sequenced for a study of shared clonotypes between healthy human individuals. Comment on this clone: Its antigen remains unidentified.

Donation came from healthy HIV-negative adults that had no recent acute infections or vaccinations. The CDR3 extends over 13 amino acids. With 6 bases removed from V and 6 bases from J, the gap between germline ends came to 14 bases. Germline V gene sequence: CDR1 MNHEY, CDR2 SVGAGI. The method was immunoSEQ multiplex PCR; TCRdb's version includes in-frame clones alone and lacks a portion of them. The sample has 2 million to 3 million clones; approximately 93% are singletons. The study, taken as a whole, reports: Deeper or shallower sequencing was expected to change how clonotypes are shared among donors.

The specimen was naive CD4+ T cells from PBMCs. Subset defined: CD45RA+ positively selected. The sequence came from a man between 18 and 29 years old in good health. Some clones in this sample may be carry-over from other donors' samples. This chain uses TRBV6-5 with TRBJ1-1, with D perhaps TRBD1 (5 bases). The CDR3, as DNA: TGTGCCAGCAGCCACAATCGGGGGGCTGAAGCTTTCTTT. Amino acids: CASSHNRGAEAFF.